This T cell receptor beta chain was captured in a study of blood T cell repertoires in COVID-19. Whole-study context: Samples came from the United States, Italy and Spain, spanning acute and convalescent COVID-19. T cells, B-cell-depleted T cells, or PBMCs supplied cDNA or gDNA.

Under the authors' procedure: Counts of nucleated cells, estimated from reference gene primer amplification, were obtained. The table came from immunoSEQ multiplex PCR; TCRdb's copy has only in-frame clones and leaves some out. The DNA gave D and trimming, while V, J and clone size come from that table. The repertoire holds fewer than 150,000 clones, about 91% seen once, with roughly 30% in the top ten. Germline V lookup: CDR1 LNHNV, CDR2 YYDKDF (reference sequence). The junction had 8 bases not matched to a gene; V was cut back by 3 bases and J by 3 bases. The CDR3 has 17 amino acids. Sequences were obtained from peripheral blood. This TCR derives from a human donor in a cohort sampled during active COVID-19. The chain has TRBV15 and TRBJ1-3; 10 bases are a match to TRBD1. Written as DNA, the CDR3 is TGTGCCACCAGCAGTCCCGGGACAGGGGAATTTGGAAACACCATATATTTT. Protein product: CATSSPGTGEFGNTIYF.